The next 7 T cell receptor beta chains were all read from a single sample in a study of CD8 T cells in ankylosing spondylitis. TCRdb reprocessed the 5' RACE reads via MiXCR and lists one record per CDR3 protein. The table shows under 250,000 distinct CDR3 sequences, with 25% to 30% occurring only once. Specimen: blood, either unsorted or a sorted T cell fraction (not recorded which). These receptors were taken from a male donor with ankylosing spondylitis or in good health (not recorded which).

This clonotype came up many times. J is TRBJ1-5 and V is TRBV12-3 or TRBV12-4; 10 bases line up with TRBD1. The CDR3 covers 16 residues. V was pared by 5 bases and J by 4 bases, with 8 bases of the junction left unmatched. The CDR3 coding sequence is TGTGCCAGCAGTCCCCGGGACAGGGGCGAGAATCAGCCCCAGCATTTT. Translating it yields CASSPRDRGENQPQHF.

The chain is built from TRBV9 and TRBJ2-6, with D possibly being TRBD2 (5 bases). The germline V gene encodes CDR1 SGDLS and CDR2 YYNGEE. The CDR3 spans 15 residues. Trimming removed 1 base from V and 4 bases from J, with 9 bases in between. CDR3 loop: CASSVSGNGANVLTF. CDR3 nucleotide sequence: TGTGCCAGCAGCGTATCGGGGAACGGGGCCAACGTCCTGACTTTC.

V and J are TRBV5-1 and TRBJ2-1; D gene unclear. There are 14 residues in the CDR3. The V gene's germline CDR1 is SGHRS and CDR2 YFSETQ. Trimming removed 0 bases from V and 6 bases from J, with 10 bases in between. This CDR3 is CASSLVARSNEQFF. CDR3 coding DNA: TGCGCCAGCAGCTTGGTGGCGAGATCCAATGAGCAGTTCTTC.

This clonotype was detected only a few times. CDR3 nucleotide sequence: TGCAGCGTTGTCAGACAGGGGAGCACAGATACGCAGTATTTT. This codes for CSVVRQGSTDTQYF. V gene TRBV29-1 combines with J gene TRBJ2-3; TRBD1 aligns across 8 bases. This CDR3 has 14 amino acids. The germline gives CDR1 SQVTM, CDR2 ANQGSEA. Unmatched junction bases numbered 3, after V lost 4 bases and J lost 0 bases.

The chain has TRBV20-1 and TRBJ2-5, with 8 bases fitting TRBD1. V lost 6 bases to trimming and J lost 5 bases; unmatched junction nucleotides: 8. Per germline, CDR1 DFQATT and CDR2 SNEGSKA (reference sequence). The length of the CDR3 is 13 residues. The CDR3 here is CSADRGTRETQYF. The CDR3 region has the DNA TGCAGTGCCGACAGGGGTACCCGTGAGACCCAGTACTTC.

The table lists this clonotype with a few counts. CDR3 sequence (DNA): TGTGCCAGCAGACCCGGGACTAGCGGCTCCTACGAGCAGTACTTC. Translated, it gives CASRPGTSGSYEQYF. This chain connects TRBV6-1 to TRBJ2-7; the match to TRBD2 covers 11 bases. From germline, CDR1 is MNHNS and CDR2 SASEGT. Trimming took 6 bases from V and 0 from J; bases not matched to a gene: 4. The CDR3 extends over 15 amino acids.

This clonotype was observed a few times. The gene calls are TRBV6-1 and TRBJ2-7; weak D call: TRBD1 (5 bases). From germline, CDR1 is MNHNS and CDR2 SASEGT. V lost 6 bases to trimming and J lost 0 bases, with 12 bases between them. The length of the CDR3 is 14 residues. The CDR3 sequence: CASRQDGTSYEQYF. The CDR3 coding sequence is TGTGCCAGCAGACAGGACGGTACCTCCTACGAGCAGTACTTC.